One sample yielded the 23 T cell receptor beta chains listed below, sequenced in a study of cytomegalovirus exposure and HLA in healthy donors. This PCR relied on a set of 60 Vbeta primers and 13 Jbeta primers. The data were produced by immunoSEQ multiplex PCR, yet TCRdb's version contains in-frame clones alone and is incomplete. Reported are some 110,000 clones; the ten largest clones contain approximately 2.6%. The specimen sequenced was PBMCs. These TCRs come from a man in his thirties or forties in good health and CMV-seronegative.

The CDR3 protein is CASSRGGSKGETQYF. DNA for the CDR3: TGTGCCAGCAGCCGGGGCGGGAGTAAGGGGGAGACCCAGTACTTC. The rearrangement uses TRBV5-4 and TRBJ2-5, with TRBD2 matching over 7 bases. After removal of 4 bases from V and 5 bases from J, the junction contained 11 bases not matched to a gene. Germline V gives CDR1 SGHNT, CDR2 YYREEE (reference sequence). This CDR3 region has 15 residues. The whole variable domain, filled in from reference TRBV5-4 and TRBJ2-5, reads ETGVTQSPTHLIKTRGQQVTLRCSSQSGHNTVSWYQQALGQGPQFIFQYYREEENGRGNFPPRFSGLQFPNYSSELNVNALELDDSALYLCASSRGGSKGETQYFGPGTRLLVL.

V and J are TRBV9 and TRBJ1-3; no reliable D call. CDR1 SGDLS and CDR2 YYNGEE come from the germline V gene. Trimming left V 3 bases short and J 8 bases short, with 15 bases between. This CDR3 is 14 amino acids long. The CDR3 sequence is CASSDIPLADTIYF. CDR3 bases: TGTGCCAGCAGCGACATACCCTTGGCGGACACCATATATTTT.

The V call is TRBV11-2, the J call TRBJ1-1, with D perhaps TRBD1 (5 bases). Germline V gene data show CDR1 as SGHAT and CDR2 as FQNNGV. Trimming cost V 0 bases and J 10 bases, with 18 bases left between them. The CDR3 is made up of 15 amino acids. CDR3 DNA: TGTGCCAGCAGCTTAGAGGCGGGGTATGGGACGTCAGCTTTCTTT. Translated, it gives CASSLEAGYGTSAFF.

V and J are TRBV30 and TRBJ2-1; possible D gene TRBD1, 7 bases. With 2 bases removed from V and 9 bases from J, the gap between germline ends came to 20 bases. This CDR3 is built from 15 residues. Germline CDR1 reads GTSNPN; CDR2 reads SVGIG (reference sequence). The CDR3 region is CAWSTGQGGGGEQFF. CDR3 nucleotide sequence: TGTGCCTGGAGTACCGGGCAGGGGGGTGGAGGTGAGCAGTTCTTC.

The chain recombines TRBV28 with TRBJ2-7; possibly TRBD2 for D (6 bases). V was shortened by 2 bases and J by 4 bases, with 15 bases between the two germline ends. This CDR3 is built from 15 residues. Per the germline V gene, CDR1 is MDHEN and CDR2 is SYDVKM. The CDR3, as DNA: TGTGCCAGCAGTTTAGGAGGGGACGTATGGTACGAGCAGTACTTC. Protein product: CASSLGGDVWYEQYF. Full variable domain (rest looked up from reference TRBV28 and TRBJ2-7): DVKVTQSSRYLVKRTGEKVFLECVQDMDHENMFWYRQDPGLGLRLIYFSYDVKMKEKGDIPEGYSVSREKKERFSLILESASTNQTSMYLCASSLGGDVWYEQYFGPGTRLTVT.

The rearrangement joins TRBV5-1 to TRBJ2-1, with 11 nucleotides matching TRBD2. J gave up 3 bases and V 6 bases, and 5 bases lay outside the gene matches. The CDR3 length is 15 residues. The germline gives CDR1 SGHRS, CDR2 YFSETQ. As DNA, the CDR3 is TGCGCCAGCACCGATAGCGGGAGGGGCTACAATGAGCAGTTCTTC. Translated: CASTDSGRGYNEQFF.

V and J are TRBV10-3 and TRBJ2-3; TRBD1 matches 9 bases. The germline gives CDR1 ENHRY, CDR2 SYGVKD. This CDR3 contains 16 residues. V shed 5 bases, J shed 2 bases, and the junction held 8 bases outside the gene matches. The CDR3 DNA reads as TGTGCCATCAGTACAGGGGGCAGGGGTATCACAGATACGCAGTATTTT. As protein: CAISTGGRGITDTQYF.

V gene TRBV9 combines with J gene TRBJ2-5, with D tentatively TRBD2 (5 bases). V was cut by 0 bases and J by 5 bases, with 8 bases left in between. Per the germline V gene, CDR1 is SGDLS and CDR2 is YYNGEE. The CDR3 has 13 residues. CDR3 protein: CASSVGGWETQYF. The CDR3 nucleotides are TGTGCCAGCAGCGTAGGAGGGTGGGAGACCCAGTACTTC. The full variable domain, with the rest looked up from reference TRBV9 and TRBJ2-5, is DSGVTQTPKHLITATGQRVTLRCSPRSGDLSVYWYQQSLDQGLQFLIQYYNGEERAKGNILERFSAQQFPDLHSELNLSSLELGDSALYFCASSVGGWETQYFGPGTRLLVL.

The CDR3 sequence: CASSPGSGRSETQYF. Written as DNA, the CDR3 is TGTGCCAGCAGCCCCGGAAGCGGGAGATCGGAGACCCAGTACTTC. The gene calls are TRBV9 and TRBJ2-5; 8 nucleotides align to TRBD2. Trimming at V came to 4 bases and at J to 5 bases, leaving 10 bases not matched to a gene. CDR1 and CDR2 (germline): SGDLS, YYNGEE. The CDR3 is 15 residues long.

The V and J genes are TRBV4-1 and TRBJ2-5, with D unresolved. The J call is doubtful: the DNA matches TRBJ2-7 better. The CDR3 extends over 11 amino acids. CDR1 is MGHRA, CDR2 YSYEKL, per germline. CDR3 residues: CASSHRYEQYF. For the CDR3, the DNA is TGCGCCAGCAGCCATCGCTACGAGCAGTACTTC.

The rearrangement uses TRBV7-9 and TRBJ2-7, with D perhaps matching TRBD1 (6 bases). The CDR3 extends over 14 amino acids. Germline V gene data show CDR1 as SEHNR and CDR2 as FQNEAQ (reference sequence). V lost 5 bases to trimming and J lost 0 bases, with 11 bases between them. The CDR3 nucleotides read TGTGCCAGCAGCCCACAGGGTTCCTCCTACGAGCAGTACTTC. It encodes CASSPQGSSYEQYF.

The chain joins TRBV25-1 to TRBJ2-4; TRBD1 agrees at 7 bases. The junction had 8 bases not matched to a gene; V was cut back by 5 bases and J by 7 bases. This CDR3 is built from 14 residues. Germline V gene sequence: CDR1 MGHDK, CDR2 SYGVNS. CDR3 sequence (DNA): TGTGCCAGCAGTAATCGGGACAGTCCGAACATTCAGTACTTC. This sequence encodes CASSNRDSPNIQYF.

This chain joins TRBV10-3 and TRBJ2-1; 9 positions agree with TRBD1. CDR1 and CDR2 (germline): ENHRY, SYGVKD. The CDR3 totals 15 residues. Trimming removed 4 bases from V and 6 bases from J; junction bases left unmatched: 7. DNA for the CDR3: TGTGCCATCAGTGCAATTACAGGGGGCCGCAATGAGCAGTTCTTC. Protein product: CAISAITGGRNEQFF.

The CDR3 loop is CASSVGGNEQFF. In nucleotides, the CDR3 is TGTGCCAGCAGTGTGGGGGGCAATGAGCAGTTCTTC. The chain uses TRBV2 and TRBJ2-1, with D maybe TRBD2 (6 bases). Germline CDR1 and CDR2: SNHLY and FYNNEI. Between the trimmed V and J ends, which lost 4 bases and 6 bases, there was a span of 7 bases. The CDR3 loop spans 12 amino acids.

This chain uses TRBV19 with TRBJ1-1, with D tentatively TRBD1 (6 bases). Trimming took 6 bases from V and 0 from J, leaving 11 bases between them. This CDR3 comprises 14 residues. The germline V gene has CDR1 LNHDA and CDR2 SQIVND (reference sequence). The CDR3 DNA follows: TGTGCCAGTAGGGAAGGACAGTTGAACACTGAAGCTTTCTTT. It encodes CASREGQLNTEAFF.

The V gene is TRBV6-6, the J gene TRBJ1-4; D perhaps matches TRBD1 (6 bases). V was shortened by 2 bases and J by 5 bases, with 9 bases between the two germline ends. The CDR3 has 14 amino acids. Germline CDR1 and CDR2: MNHNY and SVGAGI (reference sequence). The CDR3 DNA sequence: TGTGCCAGCAGTTACGGGGGCGGCAATGAAAAACTGTTTTTT. Encoded protein: CASSYGGGNEKLFF.

This chain links TRBV2 with TRBJ1-2; TRBD1 agrees at 9 bases. The CDR3 has 15 amino acids. V lost 5 bases and J lost 8; bases outside the gene matches: 12. Germline values: CDR1 SNHLY, CDR2 FYNNEI. The CDR3 protein is CASSSMTGGYSGYTF. CDR3 in DNA: TGTGCCAGCAGTTCGATGACAGGGGGTTATTCGGGCTACACCTTC.

The CDR3 reads CASSPRTSGSFYEQYF. CDR3 sequence (DNA): TGTGCCAGCAGTCCCCGGACTAGCGGGAGTTTTTACGAGCAGTACTTC. The V gene is TRBV28, the J gene TRBJ2-7, with 13 bases that match TRBD2. The CDR3 loop spans 16 amino acids. The germline V gene encodes CDR1 MDHEN and CDR2 SYDVKM. With V trimmed by 5 bases and J by 4 bases, 8 bases remained unmatched. The whole variable domain, filled in from reference TRBV28 and TRBJ2-7, reads DVKVTQSSRYLVKRTGEKVFLECVQDMDHENMFWYRQDPGLGLRLIYFSYDVKMKEKGDIPEGYSVSREKKERFSLILESASTNQTSMYLCASSPRTSGSFYEQYFGPGTRLTVT.

The chain has TRBV7-3 and TRBJ2-3; D may be TRBD2 (6 bases). Deletions cut 1 base from V and 2 bases from J, with 10 bases between. CDR1 SGHTA and CDR2 FQGTGA come from the germline V gene. The CDR3 totals 15 residues. DNA for the CDR3: TGTGCCAGCAGCTTAAACGGACTAAACACAGATACGCAGTATTTT. It translates to CASSLNGLNTDTQYF.

The genes are TRBV29-1 and TRBJ1-1; no clear D gene. From germline, CDR1 is SQVTM and CDR2 ANQGSEA. CDR3 length: 13 amino acids. Deletions cut 8 bases from V and 5 bases from J, with 18 bases between. CDR3 loop: CSTWAVPGTEAFF. In nucleotides, the CDR3 is TGCAGCACGTGGGCTGTACCGGGAACTGAAGCTTTCTTT.

V and J are TRBV5-1 and TRBJ2-1; 10 bases are shared with TRBD1. The V segment lost 4 bases and the J segment 8 bases; nucleotides outside the gene matches: 6. This CDR3 contains 14 residues. Germline values: CDR1 SGHRS, CDR2 YFSETQ. The CDR3 protein is CASSGTGARDEQFF. DNA of the CDR3: TGCGCCAGCAGCGGGACAGGGGCGCGCGATGAGCAGTTCTTC. The full variable domain, rest sourced from reference TRBV5-1 and TRBJ2-1, is KAGVTQTPRYLIKTRGQQVTLSCSPISGHRSVSWYQQTPGQGLQFLFEYFSETQRNKGNFPGRFSGRQFSNSRSEMNVSTLELGDSALYLCASSGTGARDEQFFGPGTRLTVL.

The gene calls are TRBV11-2 and TRBJ1-4; 8 bases map to TRBD1. Germline lookup yields CDR1 SGHAT and CDR2 FQNNGV. CDR3 length: 15 residues. Trimming cost V 4 bases and J 0 bases; bases outside gene matches: 1. CDR3 protein: CASSWGQATNEKLFF. CDR3 DNA: TGTGCCAGCAGCTGGGGACAGGCAACTAATGAAAAACTGTTTTTT.

The chain combines TRBV25-1 with TRBJ2-2, with TRBD2 identical over 9 bases. This CDR3 comprises 16 residues. Germline V gives CDR1 MGHDK, CDR2 SYGVNS. The V gene end was trimmed by 11 bases and the J gene end by 0 bases; junction bases not matched to a gene: 10. The CDR3 is CAPPCTSGSNTGELFF. In nucleotides, the CDR3 is TGTGCCCCCCCCTGTACTAGCGGGTCGAACACCGGGGAGCTGTTTTTT.